Described below is a single TCR beta chain sequence and its context. V trimming: 4 bases; J trimming: 7 bases; junction bases outside the gene matches: 8. Germline loops: CDR1 SQVTM, CDR2 ANQGSEA. The CDR3 sequence is 14 residues long. The data are from a study of blood T cell repertoires in COVID-19. On the study more broadly: COVID-19 samples collected from the United States, Italy and Spain covered acute and convalescent phases. T cells, B-cell-depleted T cells, or PBMCs provided the cDNA or gDNA that served as material.

Source study methods: Researchers report that nucleated cell counts were estimated from reference gene primer amplification. TCRdb keeps only in-frame clones here, not all; method: immunoSEQ multiplex PCR. V and J calls and clone size are copied from that table; D and trimming were computed from the DNA. The sample includes under 200,000 clones, roughly nine tenths of them seen just once. The clonotype was recovered from an older man with active or convalescent COVID-19. The specimen sequenced was peripheral blood. The V call is TRBV29-1, the J call TRBJ2-1; 9 positions agree with TRBD1. In DNA form, the CDR3 reads TGCAGCGTTGTAGGACAGGGGCCCGGGAATGAGCAGTTCTTC. It codes for CSVVGQGPGNEQFF.